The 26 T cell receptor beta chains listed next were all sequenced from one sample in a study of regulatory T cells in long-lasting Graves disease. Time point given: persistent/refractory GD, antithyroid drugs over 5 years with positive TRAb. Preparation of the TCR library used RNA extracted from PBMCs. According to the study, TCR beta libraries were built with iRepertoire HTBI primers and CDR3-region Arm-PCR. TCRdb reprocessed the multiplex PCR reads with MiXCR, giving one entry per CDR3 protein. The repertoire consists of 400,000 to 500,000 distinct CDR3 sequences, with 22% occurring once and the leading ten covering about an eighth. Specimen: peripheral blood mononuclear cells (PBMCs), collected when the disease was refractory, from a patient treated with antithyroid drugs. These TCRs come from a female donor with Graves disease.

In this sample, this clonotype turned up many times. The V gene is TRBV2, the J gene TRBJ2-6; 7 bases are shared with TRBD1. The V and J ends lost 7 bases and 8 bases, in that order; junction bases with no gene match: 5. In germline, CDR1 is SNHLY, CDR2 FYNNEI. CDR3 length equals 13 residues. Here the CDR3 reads CASNPQGTNVLTF. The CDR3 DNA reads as TGTGCCAGCAATCCACAGGGGACCAACGTCCTGACTTTC.

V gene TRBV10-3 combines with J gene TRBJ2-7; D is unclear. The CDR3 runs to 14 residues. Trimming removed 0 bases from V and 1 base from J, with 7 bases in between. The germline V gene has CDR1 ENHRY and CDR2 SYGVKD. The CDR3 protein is CAISESGSSYEQYF. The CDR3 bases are TGTGCCATCAGTGAGTCAGGCAGTTCCTACGAGCAGTACTTC.

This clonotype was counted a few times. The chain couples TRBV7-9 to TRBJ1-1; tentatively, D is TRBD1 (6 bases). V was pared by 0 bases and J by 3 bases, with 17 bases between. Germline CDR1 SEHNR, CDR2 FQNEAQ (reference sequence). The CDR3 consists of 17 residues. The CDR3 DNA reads TGTGCCAGCAGCTTAGCCCCAGGGGAGGTGTTGGACACTGAAGCTTTCTTT. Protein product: CASSLAPGEVLDTEAFF.

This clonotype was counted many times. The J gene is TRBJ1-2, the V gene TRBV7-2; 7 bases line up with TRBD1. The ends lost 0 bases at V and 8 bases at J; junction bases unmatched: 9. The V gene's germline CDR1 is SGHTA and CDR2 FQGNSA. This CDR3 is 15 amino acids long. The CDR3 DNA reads TGTGCCAGCAGCTTAGCACTAAGACAGGGAGGAGGCTACACCTTC. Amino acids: CASSLALRQGGGYTF. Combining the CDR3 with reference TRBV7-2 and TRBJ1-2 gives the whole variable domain GAGVSQSPSNKVTEKGKDVELRCDPISGHTALYWYRQSLGQGLEFLIYFQGNSAPDKSGLPSDRFSAERTGGSVSTLTIQRTQQEDSAVYLCASSLALRQGGGYTFGSGTRLTVV.

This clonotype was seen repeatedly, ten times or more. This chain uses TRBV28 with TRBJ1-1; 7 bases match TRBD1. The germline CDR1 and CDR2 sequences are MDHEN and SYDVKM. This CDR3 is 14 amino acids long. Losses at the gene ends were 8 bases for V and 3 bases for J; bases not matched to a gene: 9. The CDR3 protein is CASRDTGDHTEAFF. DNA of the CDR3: TGTGCCAGCCGCGACACAGGGGATCACACTGAAGCTTTCTTT.

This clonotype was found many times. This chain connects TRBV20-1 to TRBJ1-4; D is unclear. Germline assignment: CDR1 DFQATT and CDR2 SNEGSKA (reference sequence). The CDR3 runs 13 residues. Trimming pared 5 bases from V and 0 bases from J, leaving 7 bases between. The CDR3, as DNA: TGCAGTGCTTTCGCCGCAACTAATGAAAAACTGTTTTTT. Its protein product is CSAFAATNEKLFF.

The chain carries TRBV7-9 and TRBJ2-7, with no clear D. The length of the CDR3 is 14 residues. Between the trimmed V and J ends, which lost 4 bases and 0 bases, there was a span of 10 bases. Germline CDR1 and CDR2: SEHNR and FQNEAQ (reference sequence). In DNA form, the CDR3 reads TGTGCCAGCAGCTGGGCAGGCCGCTCCTACGAGCAGTACTTC. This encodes CASSWAGRSYEQYF.

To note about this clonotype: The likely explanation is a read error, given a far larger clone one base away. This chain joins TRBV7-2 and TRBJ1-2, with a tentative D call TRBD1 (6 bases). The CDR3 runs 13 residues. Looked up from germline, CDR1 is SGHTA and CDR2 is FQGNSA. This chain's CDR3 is CASSLTGAYGHTF. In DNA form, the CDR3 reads TGTGCCAGCAGCCTAACGGGGGCCTATGGCCACACCTTC.

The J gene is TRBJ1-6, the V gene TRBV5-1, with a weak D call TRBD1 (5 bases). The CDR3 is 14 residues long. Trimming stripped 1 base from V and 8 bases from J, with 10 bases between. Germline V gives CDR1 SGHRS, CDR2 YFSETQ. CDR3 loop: CASSLMQGDSPLHF. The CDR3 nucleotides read TGCGCCAGCAGCTTGATGCAGGGTGATTCACCCCTCCACTTT.

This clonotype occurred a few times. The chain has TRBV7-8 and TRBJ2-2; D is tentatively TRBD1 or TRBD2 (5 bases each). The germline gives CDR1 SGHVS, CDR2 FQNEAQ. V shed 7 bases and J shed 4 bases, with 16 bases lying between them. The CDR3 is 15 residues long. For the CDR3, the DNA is TGTGCCAGCACCTACCGAAGGGACCTCACCGGGGAGCTGTTTTTT. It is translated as CASTYRRDLTGELFF. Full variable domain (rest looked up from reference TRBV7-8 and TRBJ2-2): GAGVSQSPRYKVAKRGQDVALRCDPISGHVSLFWYQQALGQGPEFLTYFQNEAQLDKSGLPSDRFFAERPEGSVSTLKIQRTQQEDSAVYLCASTYRRDLTGELFFGEGSRLTVL.

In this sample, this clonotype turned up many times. CDR3 loop: CASSYWRFTEAFF. The CDR3, as DNA: TGTGCCAGCAGTTACTGGCGGTTCACTGAAGCTTTCTTT. The chain combines TRBV6-5 with TRBJ1-1; D unresolved. There are 13 residues in the CDR3. Trimming pared 1 base from V and 4 bases from J, leaving 7 bases between. The germline CDR1 and CDR2 sequences are MNHEY and SVGAGI.

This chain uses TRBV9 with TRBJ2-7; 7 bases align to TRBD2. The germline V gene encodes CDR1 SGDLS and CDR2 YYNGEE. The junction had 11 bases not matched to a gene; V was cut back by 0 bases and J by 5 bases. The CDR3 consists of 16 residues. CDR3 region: CASSVAGLVGRDEQYF. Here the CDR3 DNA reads TGTGCCAGCAGCGTAGCAGGACTAGTTGGACGCGACGAGCAGTACTTC.

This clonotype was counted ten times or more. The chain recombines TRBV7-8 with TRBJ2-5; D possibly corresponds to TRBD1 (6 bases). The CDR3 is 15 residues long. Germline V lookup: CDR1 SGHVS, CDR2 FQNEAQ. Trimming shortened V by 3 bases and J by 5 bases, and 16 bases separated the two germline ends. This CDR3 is CASSFRTEIRETQYF. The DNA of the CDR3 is TGTGCCAGCAGCTTTCGGACAGAAATTAGGGAGACCCAGTACTTC.

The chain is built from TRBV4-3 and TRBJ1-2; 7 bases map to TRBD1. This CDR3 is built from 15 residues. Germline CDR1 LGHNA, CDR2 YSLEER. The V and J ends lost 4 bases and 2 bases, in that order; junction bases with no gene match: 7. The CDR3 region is CASSLTQGSNYGYTF. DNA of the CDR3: TGCGCCAGCAGCCTAACACAGGGGAGCAACTATGGCTACACCTTC.

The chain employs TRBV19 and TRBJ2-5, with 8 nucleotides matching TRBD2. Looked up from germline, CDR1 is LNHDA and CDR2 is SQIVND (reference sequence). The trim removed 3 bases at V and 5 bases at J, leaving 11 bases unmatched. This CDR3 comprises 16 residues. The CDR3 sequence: CASSIRPGLGGETQYF. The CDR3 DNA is TGTGCCAGTAGTATTCGCCCGGGACTAGGAGGGGAGACCCAGTACTTC.

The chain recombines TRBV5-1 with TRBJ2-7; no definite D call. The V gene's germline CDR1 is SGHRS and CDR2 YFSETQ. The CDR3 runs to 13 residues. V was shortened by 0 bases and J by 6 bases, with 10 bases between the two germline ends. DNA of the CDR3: TGCGCCAGCAGCTTGGACAGAACGCGCGAGCAGTACTTC. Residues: CASSLDRTREQYF.

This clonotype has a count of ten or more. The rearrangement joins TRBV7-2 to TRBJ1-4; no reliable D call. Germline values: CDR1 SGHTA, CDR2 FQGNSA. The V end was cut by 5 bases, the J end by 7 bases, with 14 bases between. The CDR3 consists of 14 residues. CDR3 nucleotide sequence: TGTGCCAGCAGCCCTGGACGGACCGCTGAAAAACTGTTTTTT. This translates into CASSPGRTAEKLFF.

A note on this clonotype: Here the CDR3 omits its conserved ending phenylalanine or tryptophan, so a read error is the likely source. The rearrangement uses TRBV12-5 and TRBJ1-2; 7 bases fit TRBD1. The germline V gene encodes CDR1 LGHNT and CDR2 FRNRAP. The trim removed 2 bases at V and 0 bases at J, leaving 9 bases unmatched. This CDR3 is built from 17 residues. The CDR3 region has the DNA TGTGCTAGTGGTTTGACTCCTGGGACAGCGGCTAACTATGGCTACACCCTC. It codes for CASGLTPGTAANYGYTL.

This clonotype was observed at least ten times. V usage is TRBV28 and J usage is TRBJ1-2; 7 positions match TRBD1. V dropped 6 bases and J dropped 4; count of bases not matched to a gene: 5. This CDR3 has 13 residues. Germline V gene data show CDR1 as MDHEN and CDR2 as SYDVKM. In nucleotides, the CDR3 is TGTGCCAGCAGGCACAGGGGAACCTATGGCTACACCTTC. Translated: CASRHRGTYGYTF.

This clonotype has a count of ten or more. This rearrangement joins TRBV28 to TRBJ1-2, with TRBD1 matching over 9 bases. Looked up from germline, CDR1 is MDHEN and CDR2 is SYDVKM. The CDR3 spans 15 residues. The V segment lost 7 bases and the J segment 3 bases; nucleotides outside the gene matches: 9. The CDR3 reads CASKSSGQGHYGYTF. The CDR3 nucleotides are TGTGCCAGCAAGTCTTCGGGACAGGGCCACTATGGCTACACCTTC.

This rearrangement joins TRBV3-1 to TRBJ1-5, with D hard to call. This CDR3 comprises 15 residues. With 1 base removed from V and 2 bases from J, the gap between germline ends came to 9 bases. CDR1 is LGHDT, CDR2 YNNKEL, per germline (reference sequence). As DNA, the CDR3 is TGTGCCAGCAGCCAAGGGAGGGTGGGCAATCAGCCCCAGCATTTT. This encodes CASSQGRVGNQPQHF.

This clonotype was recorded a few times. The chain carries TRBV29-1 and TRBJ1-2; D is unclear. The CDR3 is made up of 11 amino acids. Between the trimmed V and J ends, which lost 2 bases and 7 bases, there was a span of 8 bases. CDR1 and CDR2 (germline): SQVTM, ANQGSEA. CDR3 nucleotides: TGCAGCGTTGAAATGGGGTTTGGCTACACCTTC. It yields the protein CSVEMGFGYTF.

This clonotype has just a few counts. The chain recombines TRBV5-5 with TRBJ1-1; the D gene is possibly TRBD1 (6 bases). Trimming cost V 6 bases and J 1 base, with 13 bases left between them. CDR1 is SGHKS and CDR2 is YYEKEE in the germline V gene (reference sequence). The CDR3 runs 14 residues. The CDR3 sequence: CASNYRVGNTEAFF. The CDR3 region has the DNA TGTGCCAGCAACTACAGGGTCGGGAACACTGAAGCTTTCTTT.

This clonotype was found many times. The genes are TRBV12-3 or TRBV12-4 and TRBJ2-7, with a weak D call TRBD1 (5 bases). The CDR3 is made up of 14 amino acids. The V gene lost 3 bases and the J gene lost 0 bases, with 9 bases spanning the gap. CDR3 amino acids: CASSLTASSYEQYF. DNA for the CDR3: TGTGCCAGCAGTTTGACAGCGTCCTCCTACGAGCAGTACTTC.

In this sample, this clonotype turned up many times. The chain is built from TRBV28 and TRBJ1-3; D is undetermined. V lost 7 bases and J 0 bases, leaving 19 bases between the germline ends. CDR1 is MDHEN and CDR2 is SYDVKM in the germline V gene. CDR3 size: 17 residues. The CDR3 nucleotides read TGTGCCAGCACCAGCGGGCTTTTCGGGAGCTCTGGAAACACCATATATTTT. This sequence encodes CASTSGLFGSSGNTIYF.

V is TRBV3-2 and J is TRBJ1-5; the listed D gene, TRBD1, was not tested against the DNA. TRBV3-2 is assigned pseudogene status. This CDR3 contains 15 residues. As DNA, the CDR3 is TGTGCCAGCAATCGGCGGGGGGCGAGCAATCAGCCCCAGCATTTT. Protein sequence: CASNRRGASNQPQHF.